The T cell receptor beta chain under discussion was sequenced for a study of blood T cell repertoires in COVID-19. J was trimmed by 4 bases and V by 3 bases; bases with no gene match: 6. The CDR3 has 15 residues. Looked up from germline, CDR1 is WNHNN and CDR2 is SYGVQD (reference sequence). Only in-frame clones appear in the TCRdb table, and some are missing; sequencing was by immunoSEQ multiplex PCR. Of 250,000 to 300,000 clones in the sample, around 85% are singletons; the top ten hold approximately 12%. This clone appeared a single time. The sequenced sample consisted of peripheral blood. V gene TRBV10-1 combines with J gene TRBJ2-3, with 8 bases aligning to TRBD2. This sequence was found in a woman aged 25-40 years with COVID-19, enrolled during active disease. The CDR3: CASSDSAGAPDTQYF. DNA for the CDR3: TGCGCCAGCAGTGACTCAGCGGGGGCCCCAGATACGCAGTATTTT.